One and the same sample provided the 20 T cell receptor beta chains below, sequenced in a study of cytotoxic CD8 clonotypes in ibrutinib-treated CLL. TCRdb's copy holds only in-frame clones and misses some; the assay was immunoSEQ multiplex PCR. Of some 92,000 clones listed, more than 70% were seen once; the top ten hold 20% to 25%. Sequences were derived from PBMCs, sampled after 24 months of ibrutinib treatment. The receptors were gathered from a human donor with chronic lymphocytic leukemia.

The chain uses TRBV5-4 and TRBJ2-3; 7 bases align to TRBD2. Germline values: CDR1 SGHNT, CDR2 YYREEE (reference sequence). CDR3 length: 18 amino acids. The V gene end was trimmed by 4 bases and the J gene end by 3 bases; junction bases not matched to a gene: 17. The CDR3 protein is CASSIWRGGGRWTDTQYF. CDR3 nucleotides: TGTGCCAGCAGCATTTGGAGGGGAGGCGGGAGATGGACAGATACGCAGTATTTT.

This sequence joins TRBV28 and TRBJ2-1; 10 bases map to TRBD2. After removal of 7 bases from V and 8 bases from J, the junction contained 11 bases not matched to a gene. The CDR3 covers 15 residues. CDR1 MDHEN and CDR2 SYDVKM come from the germline V gene. The CDR3 DNA follows: TGTGCCAGCACCTTTCCTAGCGGGAGTTGGGATGAGCAGTTCTTC. It specifies CASTFPSGSWDEQFF.

This clone occurred once. The V and J genes are TRBV7-9 and TRBJ2-5; D gene unclear. Germline-derived CDR1 and CDR2 are SEHNR and FQNEAQ (reference sequence). V was cut by 5 bases and J by 5 bases, with 15 bases left in between. The CDR3 spans 14 residues. For the CDR3, the DNA is TGTGCCAGCAGCGCCGGTGCTGGGCTGGAGACCCAGTACTTC. As protein: CASSAGAGLETQYF. Together with reference TRBV7-9 and TRBJ2-5, the CDR3 gives the full variable domain: DTGVSQNPRHKITKRGQNVTFRCDPISEHNRLYWYRQTLGQGPEFLTYFQNEAQLEKSRLLSDRFSAERPKGSFSTLEIQRTEQGDSAMYLCASSAGAGLETQYFGPGTRLLVL.

V and J are TRBV7-2 and TRBJ1-2, with D unclear. CDR1 is SGHTA, CDR2 FQGNSA, per germline. The CDR3 contains 12 residues. The germline V and J ends were trimmed by 1 base and 8 bases, with 8 bases remaining between them. The CDR3 bases are TGTGCCAGCAGCTTAGGGATTCGCGGCTACACCTTC. Translated: CASSLGIRGYTF.

The V gene is TRBV7-2, the J gene TRBJ1-1; D is possibly TRBD1 (5 bases). The CDR3 is 14 residues long. The V and J ends lost 1 base and 11 bases respectively, with 17 bases between them. The V gene's germline CDR1 is SGHTA and CDR2 FQGNSA. The CDR3 region is CASSLGGVSLWAFF. The CDR3 region has the DNA TGTGCCAGCAGCTTAGGAGGGGTATCACTTTGGGCTTTCTTT.

The chain employs TRBV11-2 and TRBJ1-1; D gene uncertain. V dropped 7 bases and J dropped 0 bases, with 12 bases sitting between them. Germline-derived CDR1 and CDR2 are SGHAT and FQNNGV. This CDR3 spans 14 amino acids. CDR3 loop: CASTFGQMNTEAFF. CDR3 DNA: TGTGCCAGCACCTTTGGCCAAATGAACACTGAAGCTTTCTTT. Full variable domain (missing parts from reference TRBV11-2 and TRBJ1-1): EAGVAQSPRYKIIEKRQSVAFWCNPISGHATLYWYQQILGQGPKLLIQFQNNGVVDDSQLPKDRFSAERLKGVDSTLKIQPAKLEDSAVYLCASTFGQMNTEAFFGQGTRLTVV.

V gene TRBV30 combines with J gene TRBJ2-7; D is unresolved. This CDR3 spans 13 amino acids. Germline V gene sequence: CDR1 GTSNPN, CDR2 SVGIG (reference sequence). The V end lost 5 bases, the J end lost 4 bases, and 15 bases lay between the germline ends. In nucleotides, the CDR3 is TGTGCCTGGTCACCCCAATTGGGGTACGAGCAGTACTTC. Protein sequence: CAWSPQLGYEQYF.

J is TRBJ2-7 and V is TRBV14, with 10 bases lining up with TRBD1. The CDR3 spans 16 residues. J lost 6 bases, V lost 3 bases, and 11 bases had no gene match. Germline values: CDR1 SGHDN, CDR2 FVKESK. The CDR3 DNA reads as TGTGCCAGCAGCCACACCACCGGGACAGGGGCCTCCGAGCAGTACTTC. This codes for CASSHTTGTGASEQYF.

The chain has TRBV7-9 and TRBJ1-2; 9 nucleotides line up with TRBD1. Germline trimming cut 3 bases from V and 8 bases from J; bases unmatched to any gene: 7. This CDR3 has 14 amino acids. Germline V lookup: CDR1 SEHNR, CDR2 FQNEAQ (reference sequence). This chain's CDR3 is CASSFRDRAGGYTF. In DNA, the CDR3 is TGTGCCAGCAGCTTCCGGGACAGGGCAGGCGGCTACACCTTC.

The gene calls are TRBV4-2 and TRBJ2-1; 11 bases agree with TRBD2. The CDR3 contains 15 residues. Germline V lookup: CDR1 LGHNA, CDR2 YNFKEQ. V gave up 8 bases and J gave up 7 bases; unmatched junction bases: 10. CDR3 protein: CASSQLAGENNEQFF. The CDR3 coding sequence is TGTGCCAGCTCACAACTAGCGGGAGAAAATAATGAGCAGTTCTTC.

V is TRBV6-1 and J is TRBJ1-5; D call uncertain. This CDR3 comprises 14 residues. CDR1 is MNHNS and CDR2 is SASEGT in the germline V gene. Trimming took off 1 base at V and 4 bases at J, with 8 bases between the two ends. The CDR3 protein is CASSEGSGNQPQHF. The CDR3, as DNA: TGTGCCAGCAGTGAAGGGTCGGGGAATCAGCCCCAGCATTTT.

This rearrangement joins TRBV29-1 to TRBJ1-1; D is undetermined. Germline V lookup: CDR1 SQVTM, CDR2 ANQGSEA. The CDR3 runs 13 residues. V shed 7 bases and J shed 4 bases, with 16 bases lying between them. The CDR3 sequence: CSGRGLGFTEAFF. The CDR3 coding sequence is TGCAGCGGGCGCGGATTGGGGTTCACTGAAGCTTTCTTT.

This sequence joins TRBV5-4 and TRBJ2-7; unclear D gene. Germline V gives CDR1 SGHNT, CDR2 YYREEE (reference sequence). The CDR3 consists of 12 residues. Deletions cut 3 bases from V and 0 bases from J, with 4 bases between. CDR3 bases: TGTGCCAGCAGCTCAAGCTCCTACGAGCAGTACTTC. Residues: CASSSSSYEQYF.

With regard to this clone: This sample also contains other DNA sequences that code for the same CDR3. This chain links TRBV20-1 with TRBJ1-1; D remains ambiguous. Trimming removed 6 bases at V and 6 bases at J, with 5 bases between. This CDR3 is 9 amino acids long. CDR1 is DFQATT and CDR2 is SNEGSKA in the germline V gene (reference sequence). DNA of the CDR3: TGCAGTGCCTCCCCTGAAGCTTTCTTT. Its translation: CSASPEAFF.

Regarding this clone: One end of the junction varies from germline; a read error may be responsible. The chain couples TRBV12-5 to TRBJ1-1; D is perhaps TRBD1 (5 bases). CDR1 and CDR2 from the germline V gene are LGHNT and FRNRAP. The CDR3 sequence is 14 residues long. The CDR3 here is CASGSGRPNAEAFF. For the CDR3, the DNA is TGTGCTAGTGGTTCGGGACGTCCGAACGCTGAAGCTTTCTTT.

V and J are TRBV10-3 and TRBJ1-4; 9 positions match TRBD1. The CDR3 has 13 residues. V lost 11 bases, J lost 8 bases, and 9 bases stayed unmatched. The V gene's germline CDR1 is ENHRY and CDR2 SYGVKD. CDR3 loop: CAARDREREKLFF. DNA of the CDR3: TGTGCCGCTCGGGACAGGGAACGAGAAAAACTGTTTTTT.

V usage is TRBV4-2 and J usage is TRBJ2-6; 7 bases are a match to TRBD1. Germline CDR1 and CDR2: LGHNA and YNFKEQ. With 7 bases clipped from V and 0 bases from J, the junction kept 6 bases outside the gene matches. The CDR3 is 16 amino acids. The CDR3 loop is CASNTGQPSGANVLTF. The CDR3, as DNA: TGTGCCAGCAATACGGGACAGCCCTCTGGGGCCAACGTCCTGACTTTC.

This clone occurred a few times. The chain has TRBV28 and TRBJ2-7; 9 bases fit TRBD2. V shed 8 bases, J shed 12 bases, and the junction held 8 bases outside the gene matches. This CDR3 is built from 11 residues. Germline V gives CDR1 MDHEN, CDR2 SYDVKM. The CDR3 reads CASFLAGDWYF. The CDR3 DNA reads TGTGCCAGCTTTTTAGCGGGAGATTGGTACTTC.

V and J are TRBV30 and TRBJ1-5; 7 positions agree with TRBD1. The CDR3 runs to 14 residues. J gave up 2 bases and V 3 bases, and 4 bases lay outside the gene matches. The germline V gene encodes CDR1 GTSNPN and CDR2 SVGIG (reference sequence). CDR3 loop: CAWSPTGGNQPQHF. The DNA for the CDR3 is TGTGCCTGGAGCCCTACAGGGGGCAATCAGCCCCAGCATTTT.

CDR3 loop: CASSIKAGGHNQPQHF. As DNA, the CDR3 is TGTGCCAGTAGTATTAAGGCAGGGGGCCACAATCAGCCCCAGCATTTT. The chain carries TRBV19 and TRBJ1-5, with 8 nucleotides matching TRBD1. The V and J ends lost 3 bases and 3 bases, in that order; junction bases with no gene match: 7. Germline loops: CDR1 LNHDA, CDR2 SQIVND (reference sequence). The CDR3 length is 16 residues.